The sequence of this T cell receptor (beta chain) was determined in a study of post-analysis software for immune sequencing data. The wider study: There were relapsing-remitting, secondary progressive and progressive-relapsing multiple sclerosis among the disease courses included. Study-wide findings and caveats: Significantly lower normalized Chao1 diversity was found in patients with multiple sclerosis relative to controls. Relative to controls, patients had 4 or 5 TRBV segments at higher frequency, with TRBV5-6, TRBV5-1 and TRBV20-1 among these.

Unique molecular identifiers were present in the TCR beta cDNA libraries. The T cell input of about 0.95 to 11 million gave around 540,000 cDNA molecules. TCRdb re-analysed the PCR reads in MiXCR, keeping a single row per CDR3 protein. In the table there are approximately 350,000 distinct CDR3 sequences, less than 35% of which are singletons. Trimming removed 6 bases from V and 1 base from J, with 7 bases in between. There are 12 residues in the CDR3. From germline, CDR1 is DFQATT and CDR2 SNEGSKA (reference sequence). This clonotype was seen a handful of times. The antigen remains undetermined. This chain joins TRBV20-1 and TRBJ1-5; maybe TRBD1 (5 bases). The sequencing input was blood. The receptor's source is a girl aged 5-17 years with multiple sclerosis. The CDR3 coding sequence is TGCAGTGCCCGGGACAGCAATCAGCCCCAGCATTTT. This gives the protein CSARDSNQPQHF.